The 11 T cell receptor beta chains given below trace back to one sample, sequenced in a study of OX40 agonist ivuxolimab in advanced cancers. Clones were read by immunoSEQ multiplex PCR, and TCRdb kept only the in-frame ones, dropping some. This sample has tens of thousands of clones, with 70% to 80% found just once. Sample: CD4+ or CD8+ T cells sorted from blood, taken in a trial of the OX40 agonist ivuxolimab. Receptor source: an adult with an advanced solid tumor such as melanoma, head and neck, liver or kidney cancer.

This chain joins TRBV4-1 and TRBJ2-1; TRBD2 agrees at 15 bases. The CDR3 runs to 20 residues. The V segment lost 1 base and the J segment 0 bases; nucleotides outside the gene matches: 7. From germline, CDR1 is MGHRA and CDR2 YSYEKL. The CDR3 loop is CASSQGPGTSGGSSYNEQFF. CDR3 nucleotide sequence: TGCGCCAGCAGCCAAGGGCCAGGGACTAGCGGGGGGAGCTCCTACAATGAGCAGTTCTTC.

In DNA form, the CDR3 reads TGTGCCAGCAGCTTAATTAGAGCCAATGAGCAGTTCTTC. Its translation: CASSLIRANEQFF. The chain links TRBV7-2 to TRBJ2-1; D not resolved. The CDR3 contains 13 residues. Germline CDR1 is SGHTA and CDR2 is FQGNSA. Trimming cost V 2 bases and J 6 bases, with 8 bases left between them.

The chain links TRBV6-6 to TRBJ1-4; 9 positions agree with TRBD1. The germline CDR1 and CDR2 sequences are MNHNY and SVGAGI (reference sequence). This CDR3 is 15 amino acids long. The V gene end was trimmed by 2 bases and the J gene end by 8 bases; junction bases not matched to a gene: 6. CDR3 in amino acids: CASSYTNRGLEKLFF. CDR3 sequence (DNA): TGTGCCAGCAGTTACACAAACAGGGGGCTCGAAAAACTGTTTTTT.

V is TRBV19 and J is TRBJ2-6; D is unclear. The V end was cut by 7 bases, the J end by 0 bases, with 4 bases between. Germline V gene sequence: CDR1 LNHDA, CDR2 SQIVND (reference sequence). The CDR3 sequence is 13 residues long. CDR3 protein: CASTVSGANVLTF. CDR3 sequence (DNA): TGTGCCAGTACGGTCTCTGGGGCCAACGTCCTGACTTTC.

This clone has only one observation. This chain links TRBV5-1 with TRBJ1-1, with D unresolved. V lost 0 bases to trimming and J lost 0 bases, with 12 bases between them. This CDR3 contains 16 residues. Germline loops: CDR1 SGHRS, CDR2 YFSETQ. The CDR3 DNA is TGCGCCAGCAGCTTGGATCCCGCGTCCGTGAACACTGAAGCTTTCTTT. Its protein product is CASSLDPASVNTEAFF.

This clone was detected a few times. V is TRBV19 and J is TRBJ1-5; D might be TRBD1 (6 bases). This CDR3 contains 14 residues. Germline V CDR1 and CDR2: LNHDA, SQIVND (reference sequence). The V end was cut by 0 bases, the J end by 6 bases, with 9 bases between. The CDR3 bases are TGTGCCAGTAGTATAGACAGGGGTACTCAGCCCCAGCATTTT. Amino acid sequence: CASSIDRGTQPQHF.

The chain uses TRBV5-1 and TRBJ2-1, with a tentative D call TRBD1 (6 bases). There are 16 residues in the CDR3. From germline, CDR1 is SGHRS and CDR2 YFSETQ. Trimming shortened V by 4 bases and J by 6 bases, and 20 bases separated the two germline ends. In nucleotides, the CDR3 is TGCGCCAGCAGCCCGGCGGTGGGACAAAAATTCAATGAGCAGTTCTTC. Translated, it gives CASSPAVGQKFNEQFF.

The chain combines TRBV11-2 with TRBJ1-1; possibly TRBD1 for D (5 bases). Trimming shortened V by 3 bases and J by 7 bases, and 15 bases separated the two germline ends. Germline V lookup: CDR1 SGHAT, CDR2 FQNNGV. This CDR3 comprises 14 residues. CDR3 region: CASSLRVQRGEAFF. Here the CDR3 DNA reads TGTGCCAGCAGCTTGCGGGTTCAAAGGGGTGAAGCTTTCTTT.

The chain uses TRBV2 and TRBJ1-6; D is unclear. Germline V lookup: CDR1 SNHLY, CDR2 FYNNEI. V was trimmed by 3 bases and J by 0 bases, leaving 15 bases between them. This CDR3 is built from 18 residues. The CDR3 DNA sequence: TGTGCCAGCAGTGATCCCCTGGGCAGAAGCTCCTATAATTCACCCCTCCACTTT. It encodes CASSDPLGRSSYNSPLHF.

This chain joins TRBV5-4 and TRBJ2-5; 8 nucleotides match TRBD2. CDR1 and CDR2 from the germline V gene are SGHNT and YYREEE (reference sequence). The CDR3 is 16 amino acids. V lost 3 bases, J lost 2 bases, and 9 bases stayed unmatched. CDR3 region: CASSSLGGGGQETQYF. CDR3 in DNA: TGTGCCAGCAGCTCGCTTGGTGGCGGGGGGCAAGAGACCCAGTACTTC.

The gene calls are TRBV28 and TRBJ2-3, with no clear D. The CDR3 totals 13 residues. Germline V gene data show CDR1 as MDHEN and CDR2 as SYDVKM. Between the trimmed V and J ends, which lost 5 bases and 4 bases, there was a span of 10 bases. In DNA, the CDR3 is TGTGCCAGCAGTCCCCGGATGGCAGATACGCAGTATTTT. As protein: CASSPRMADTQYF.